The 2 T cell receptor beta chains listed next were all sequenced from one sample in a study of blood T cell repertoires in COVID-19. Clones were sequenced by immunoSEQ multiplex PCR, and TCRdb holds only the in-frame ones, with some missing. Seen here are 200,000 to 250,000 clones, 85% to 90% observed once, and the top ten hold 5.9%. Sequenced: peripheral blood. The source of these receptors is an elderly man with acute or convalescent COVID-19.

The chain combines TRBV7-8 with TRBJ1-2, with 8 bases identical to TRBD1. This CDR3 region has 13 residues. The V gene end was trimmed by 5 bases and the J gene end by 5 bases; junction bases not matched to a gene: 4. The germline V gene encodes CDR1 SGHVS and CDR2 FQNEAQ. The CDR3 protein is CASSQDREYGYTF. CDR3 coding DNA: TGTGCCAGCAGCCAGGACAGGGAGTATGGCTACACCTTC.

The chain links TRBV11-3 to TRBJ2-3; TRBD2 matches 9 bases. The V gene end was trimmed by 3 bases and the J gene end by 4 bases; junction bases not matched to a gene: 8. Looked up from germline, CDR1 is SGHNT and CDR2 is YENEEA. This CDR3 region has 16 residues. The CDR3 sequence: CASSFSGRMQADTQYF. CDR3 DNA: TGTGCCAGCAGCTTCAGCGGGAGGATGCAAGCAGATACGCAGTATTTT.